The sequence of this T cell receptor beta chain was determined in a study of identical twins (dated by TCRdb to 2016 to 2017). A note on the overall study: To test whether fetal clonotypes persist, the study used deep sequencing on TCR alpha and beta repertoires from monozygotic twins, unrelated adults of various ages, and cord blood. To rule out contamination, the twin experiments were replicated at different times with different library preparation protocols.

The germline V gene (reference sequence) sets CDR1 to SEHNR and CDR2 to FQNEAQ. Inclusive of the bounding cysteine and phenylalanine, the CDR3 is 13 residues long. Of all the DNA, just the CDR3 is kept, 39 bases in frame from base 1. V and J are truncated by 5 bases and 8 bases respectively, leaving an intervening sequence of 10 bases. Every donor was a healthy Caucasian. The twin cohort consisted of three pairs of female monozygotic twins, all aged about 18 to 29 years. Positive isolation kits from Invitrogen were used to isolate the CD4+ and CD8+ T cell populations. This clonotype occurred many times. Its antigen is not yet known. No base quality information exists; no much larger clone differs at one position. General study outcomes and caveats: Abundant cord blood beta clonotypes carried fewer insertions; young adult naive repertoires showed a weaker similar trend, while memory repertoires showed none. In beta out-of-frame sequences, excess twin sharing was weaker, because having fewer shared sequences lowered the signal-to-noise ratio. In monozygotic twins, recombination models systematically underestimated out-of-frame TCR alpha sharing, but the models matched the sharing seen between unrelated individuals. Because the same donors could not be followed over many years, the conclusions depended on cross-sectional statistical analysis. Zero-insertion analyses could be partly confounded by invariant T cells such as MAIT and iNKT, though diverse VJ usage argued against such confounding for most clonotypes. Compared with coincidental sharing between unrelated individuals, out-of-frame TCR alpha sequences shared between twins showed an excess of sequences with low generation probability.

Receptor amplification or capture employed 5' RACE. The instrument given in TCRdb is Illumina HiSeq 2000. Template switching introduced a universal primer binding site; the final cDNA contained a unique molecular identifier, enabling accurate counting of TCR cDNA molecules. Specific primers in the conserved constant-segment region were used to synthesize first-strand cDNA for the TCR alpha and beta chains. To control for contamination, every cDNA library carried two barcodes: a SMART-Mk sample barcode plus Illumina barcodes. TruSeq adapter sequences, together with Illumina sample barcodes, were added in two successive PCR steps. The TCR alpha and beta cDNA libraries were sequenced on the Illumina HiSeq platform using custom primers. The study's own analysis went as follows. MiGEC processed the raw reads to extract unique molecular identifiers, while MiXCR was used to determine the CDR3 positions. Recombination models were inferred per individual with the repgenHMM and IGoR tools using an EM algorithm. Shared clonotypes were analyzed with the tcR package in R, and sharing was normalized by the product of cloneset sizes. To study raw recombination free of thymic and clonal selection effects, out-of-frame nonproductive sequences were analyzed. TCRdb reprocessed the public reads (quality trimming at Q25 with fastp, clone calling with MiXCR) and kept in-frame beta chains. Rows are unified per CDR3 protein, each entry keeping the most common DNA and genes. It is TCRdb's table, rather than the study itself, that gives the V and J calls and clone size. In all, the sample holds roughly 290,000 distinct CDR3 sequences, and nearly 9.5% of those were seen once. Under 7.5% of the sample is held by the ten biggest clonotypes.

The same specimen was also included in a second study, on yellow fever vaccine responses in identical twins. Looking at the second paper: The authors reported that the T cell response to vaccination in identical twins appeared partly convergent and partly personalized. In the study, vaccine-responding T cell clones were precisely tracked in identical twins.

The chain is assembled from TRBV7-9 and TRBJ1-6; the D segment cannot be called with confidence. The specimen was CD8+ T cells sorted from blood. The TCR originated in a woman younger than 30 in good health. The nucleotides read TGTGCCAGCAGCCCCCCGGGCGATTCACCCCTCCACTTT. Translated, it reads CASSPPGDSPLHF. The full variable domain, completed from the reference TRBV7-9 and TRBJ1-6 proteins outside the CDR3, reads DTGVSQNPRHKITKRGQNVTFRCDPISEHNRLYWYRQTLGQGPEFLTYFQNEAQLEKSRLLSDRFSAERPKGSFSTLEIQRTEQGDSAMYLCASSPPGDSPLHFGNGTRLTVT.